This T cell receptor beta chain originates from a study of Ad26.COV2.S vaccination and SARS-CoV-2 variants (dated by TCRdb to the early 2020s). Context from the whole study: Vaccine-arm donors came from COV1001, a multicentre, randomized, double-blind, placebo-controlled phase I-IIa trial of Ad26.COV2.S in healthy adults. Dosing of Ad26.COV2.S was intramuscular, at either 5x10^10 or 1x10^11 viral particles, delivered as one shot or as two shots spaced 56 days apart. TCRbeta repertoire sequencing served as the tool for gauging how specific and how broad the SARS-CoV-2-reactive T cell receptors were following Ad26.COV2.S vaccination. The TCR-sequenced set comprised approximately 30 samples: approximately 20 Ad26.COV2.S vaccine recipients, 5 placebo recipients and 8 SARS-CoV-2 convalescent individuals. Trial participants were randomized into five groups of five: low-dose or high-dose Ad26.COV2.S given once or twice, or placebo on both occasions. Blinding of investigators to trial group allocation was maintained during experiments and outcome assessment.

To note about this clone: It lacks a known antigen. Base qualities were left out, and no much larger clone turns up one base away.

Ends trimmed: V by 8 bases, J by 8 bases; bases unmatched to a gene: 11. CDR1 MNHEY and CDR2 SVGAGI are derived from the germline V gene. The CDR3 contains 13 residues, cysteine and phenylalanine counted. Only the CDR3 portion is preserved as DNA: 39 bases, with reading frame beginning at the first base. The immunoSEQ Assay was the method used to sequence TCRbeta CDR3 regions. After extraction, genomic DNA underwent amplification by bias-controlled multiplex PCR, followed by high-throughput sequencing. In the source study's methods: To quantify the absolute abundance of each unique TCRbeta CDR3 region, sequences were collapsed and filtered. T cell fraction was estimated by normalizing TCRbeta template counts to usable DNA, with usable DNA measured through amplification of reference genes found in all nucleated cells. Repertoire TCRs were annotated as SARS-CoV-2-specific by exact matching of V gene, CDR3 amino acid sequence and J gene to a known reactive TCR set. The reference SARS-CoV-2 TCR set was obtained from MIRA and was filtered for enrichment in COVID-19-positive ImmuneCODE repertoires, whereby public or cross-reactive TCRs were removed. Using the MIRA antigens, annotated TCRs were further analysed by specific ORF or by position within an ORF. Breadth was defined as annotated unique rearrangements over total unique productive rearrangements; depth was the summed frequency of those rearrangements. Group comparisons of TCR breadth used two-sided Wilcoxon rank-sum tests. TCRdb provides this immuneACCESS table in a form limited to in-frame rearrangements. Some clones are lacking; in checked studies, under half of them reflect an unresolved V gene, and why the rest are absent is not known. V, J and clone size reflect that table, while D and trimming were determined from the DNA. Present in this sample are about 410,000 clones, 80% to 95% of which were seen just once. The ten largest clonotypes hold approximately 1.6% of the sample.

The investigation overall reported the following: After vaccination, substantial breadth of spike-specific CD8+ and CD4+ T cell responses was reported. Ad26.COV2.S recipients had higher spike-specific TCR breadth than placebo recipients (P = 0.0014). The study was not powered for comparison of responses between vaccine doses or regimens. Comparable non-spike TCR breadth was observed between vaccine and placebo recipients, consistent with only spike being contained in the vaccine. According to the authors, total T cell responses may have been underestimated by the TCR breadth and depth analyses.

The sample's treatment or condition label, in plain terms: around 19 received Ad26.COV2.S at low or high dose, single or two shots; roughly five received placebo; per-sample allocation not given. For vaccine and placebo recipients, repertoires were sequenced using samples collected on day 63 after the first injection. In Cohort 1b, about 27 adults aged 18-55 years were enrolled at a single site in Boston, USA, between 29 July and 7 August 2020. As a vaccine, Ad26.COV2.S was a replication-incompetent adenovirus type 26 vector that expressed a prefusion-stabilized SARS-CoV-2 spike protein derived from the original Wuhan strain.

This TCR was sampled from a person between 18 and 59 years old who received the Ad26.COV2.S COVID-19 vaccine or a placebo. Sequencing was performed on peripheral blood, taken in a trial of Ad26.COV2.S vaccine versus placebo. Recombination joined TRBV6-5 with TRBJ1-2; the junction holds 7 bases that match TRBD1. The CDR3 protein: CASGWTGSSGYTF. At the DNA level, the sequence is TGTGCCAGCGGGTGGACAGGTTCATCAGGCTACACCTTC.